This TCR beta chain came from a study of memory CD4+ T cells and cytomegalovirus serostatus. The overall study: Healthy Belgian adult donors included about nine CMV-positive and some 25 CMV-negative people.

Data came from immunoSEQ multiplex PCR; TCRdb stores just in-frame clones and leaves some out. Of 25,000 to 30,000 clones in the sample, about three quarters are singletons; the top ten hold 0.85% to 1.1%. CDR1 and CDR2 from the germline V gene are SEHNR and FQNEAQ (reference sequence). CDR3 size: 12 residues. V was trimmed by 5 bases and J by 7 bases, leaving 9 bases between them. The sort gate was single viable CD3+CD4+CD8-CD45RO+ cells for memory CD4+ T cells. This chain uses TRBV7-9 with TRBJ1-5; no firm D call. The sequenced sample was memory CD4+ T cells from blood. This TCR was recovered from an adult in good health and CMV-seronegative. As DNA, the CDR3 is TGTGCCAGCAGCCGAGGAGGACAGCCCCAGCATTTT. This encodes CASSRGGQPQHF.